The rows below give T cell receptor beta chains drawn from one sample of a study of control samples from healthy donors and cancer patients. Generated by immunoSEQ multiplex PCR, the TCRdb table keeps only in-frame clones and is missing some. Of about 92,000 clones listed, around 82% were seen once; the top ten hold roughly 9.8%. Sequencing was carried out using blood. The receptors shown here come from a woman aged 55-70 years in good health. Both conserved end residues are part of each CDR3. Fields, in order: clone size, J gene, D gene, V gene, CDR3 DNA, CDR3 protein. The D gene is left open where the match is weak. Clone size is not always given. Where it is, it says once, few, many or a class for expanded clones.

clone_size: NA; j_call: TRBJ2-3; d_call: NA; v_call: TRBV4-1; cdr3_nt: TGCGCCAGCAGCCAACCACTACGCGCAGATACGCAGTATTTT; cdr3_aa: CASSQPLRADTQYF
clone_size: NA; j_call: TRBJ2-5; d_call: NA; v_call: TRBV7-2; cdr3_nt: TGTGCCAGCAGCTTAGTGAGGGGGGCTCAAGAGACCCAGTACTTC; cdr3_aa: CASSLVRGAQETQYF
clone_size: NA; j_call: TRBJ1-1; d_call: NA; v_call: TRBV10-3; cdr3_nt: TGTGCCATCAGTTGGACTCAACTGAACACTGAAGCTTTCTTT; cdr3_aa: CAISWTQLNTEAFF
clone_size: NA; j_call: TRBJ2-1; d_call: TRBD1; v_call: TRBV7-2; cdr3_nt: TGTGCCAGCAGTACCTTCACAGGGGGCGTAGGATGGGATGAGCAGTTCTTC; cdr3_aa: CASSTFTGGVGWDEQFF
clone_size: NA; j_call: TRBJ1-2; d_call: NA; v_call: TRBV12-3/TRBV12-4; cdr3_nt: TGTGCCAGCAGTTTAGGCTCTAGCAGCTACACCTTC; cdr3_aa: CASSLGSSSYTF
clone_size: NA; j_call: TRBJ2-2; d_call: TRBD2; v_call: TRBV19; cdr3_nt: TGTGCCAGTAGTATAGAAGGGACTAGCGGATCTACCGGGGAGCTGTTTTTT; cdr3_aa: CASSIEGTSGSTGELFF
clone_size: NA; j_call: TRBJ1-6; d_call: NA; v_call: TRBV19; cdr3_nt: TGTGCCAGTAGTACCGGGACCTCCTTACCCCTCCACTTT; cdr3_aa: CASSTGTSLPLHF
clone_size: NA; j_call: TRBJ1-4; d_call: TRBD1; v_call: TRBV9; cdr3_nt: TGTGCCAGCAGCGTAGAACAGGGGAAGACAACTAATGAAAAACTGTTTTTT; cdr3_aa: CASSVEQGKTTNEKLFF
clone_size: NA; j_call: TRBJ2-6; d_call: TRBD1; v_call: TRBV5-1; cdr3_nt: TGCGCCAGCAGCCGCTCAACAGGGGGCGTTGGGGCCAACGTCCTGACTTTC; cdr3_aa: CASSRSTGGVGANVLTF
clone_size: NA; j_call: TRBJ2-1; d_call: NA; v_call: TRBV5-1; cdr3_nt: TGCGCCAGCAGTCAGGGCAGGGGATTCAATGAGCAGTTCTTC; cdr3_aa: CASSQGRGFNEQFF
clone_size: few; j_call: TRBJ1-5; d_call: NA; v_call: TRBV3-1/TRBV3-2; cdr3_nt: TGTGCCAGCAGCCAAGATGGGGGCAGCAATCAGCCCCAGCATTTT; cdr3_aa: CASSQDGGSNQPQHF
clone_size: NA; j_call: TRBJ2-1; d_call: TRBD2; v_call: TRBV24-1; cdr3_nt: TGTGCCACCAGTGAGGGGACTAGCGGCCTATACTCCTACAATGAGCAGTTCTTC; cdr3_aa: CATSEGTSGLYSYNEQFF
clone_size: few; j_call: TRBJ1-1; d_call: NA; v_call: TRBV10-3; cdr3_nt: TGTGCCGTAAACAACAGGGTTTTCACTGAAGCTTTCTTT; cdr3_aa: CAVNNRVFTEAFF
clone_size: NA; j_call: TRBJ2-7; d_call: NA; v_call: TRBV2; cdr3_nt: TGTGCCAGCCAGTCTAGCGTTGGGTGGTGGTACGAGCAGTACTTC; cdr3_aa: CASQSSVGWWYEQYF
clone_size: NA; j_call: TRBJ1-5; d_call: NA; v_call: TRBV28; cdr3_nt: TGTGCCAGCACAAGCAGCTCCAATCAGCCCCAGCATTTT; cdr3_aa: CASTSSSNQPQHF
clone_size: NA; j_call: TRBJ2-5; d_call: NA; v_call: TRBV12-3/TRBV12-4; cdr3_nt: TGTGCCAGCAGCTCTTCGTGGACCCAGTACTTC; cdr3_aa: CASSSSWTQYF
clone_size: NA; j_call: TRBJ1-5; d_call: NA; v_call: TRBV19; cdr3_nt: TGTGCCAGTAGTATAGTTGGGGAAAACCAGCCCCAGCATTTT; cdr3_aa: CASSIVGENQPQHF
clone_size: NA; j_call: TRBJ1-1; d_call: NA; v_call: TRBV6-6; cdr3_nt: TGTGCCAGCAGTTACTCGACGGGGAACACTGAAGCTTTCTTT; cdr3_aa: CASSYSTGNTEAFF